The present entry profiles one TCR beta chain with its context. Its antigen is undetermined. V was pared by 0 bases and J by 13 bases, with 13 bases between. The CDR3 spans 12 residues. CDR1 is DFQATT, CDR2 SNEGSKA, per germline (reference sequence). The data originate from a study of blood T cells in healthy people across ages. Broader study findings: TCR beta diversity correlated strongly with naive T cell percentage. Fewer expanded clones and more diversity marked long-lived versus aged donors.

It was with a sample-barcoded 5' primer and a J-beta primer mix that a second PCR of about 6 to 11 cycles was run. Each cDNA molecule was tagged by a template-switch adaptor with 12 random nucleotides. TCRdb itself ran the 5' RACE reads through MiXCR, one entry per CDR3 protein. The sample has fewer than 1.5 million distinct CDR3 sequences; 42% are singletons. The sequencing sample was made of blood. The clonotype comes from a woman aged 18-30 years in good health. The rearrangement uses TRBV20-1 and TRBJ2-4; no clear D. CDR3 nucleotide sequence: TGCAGTGCTAGAGACAGGAAGAAAGAGCAGTACTTC. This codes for CSARDRKKEQYF.